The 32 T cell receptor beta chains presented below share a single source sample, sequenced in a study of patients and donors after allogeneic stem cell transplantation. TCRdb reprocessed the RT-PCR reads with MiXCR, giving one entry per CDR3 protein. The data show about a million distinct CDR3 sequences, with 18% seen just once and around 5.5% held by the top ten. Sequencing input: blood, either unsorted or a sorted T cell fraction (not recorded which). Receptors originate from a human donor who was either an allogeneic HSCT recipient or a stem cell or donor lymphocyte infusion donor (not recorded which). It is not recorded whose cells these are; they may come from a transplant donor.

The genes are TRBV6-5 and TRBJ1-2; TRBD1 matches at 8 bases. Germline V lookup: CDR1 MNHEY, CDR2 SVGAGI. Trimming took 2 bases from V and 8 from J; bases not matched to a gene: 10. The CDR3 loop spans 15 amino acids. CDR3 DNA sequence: TGTGCCAGCAGTTACCAGGGACAGGAGGGAGGAGGCTACACCTTC. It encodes CASSYQGQEGGGYTF.

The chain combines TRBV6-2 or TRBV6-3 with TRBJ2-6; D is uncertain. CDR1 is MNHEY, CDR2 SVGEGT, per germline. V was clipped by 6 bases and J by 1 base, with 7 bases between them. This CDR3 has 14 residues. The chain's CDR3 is CASRRQSGANVLTF. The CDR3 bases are TGTGCCAGCAGGCGCCAGTCTGGGGCCAACGTCCTGACTTTC.

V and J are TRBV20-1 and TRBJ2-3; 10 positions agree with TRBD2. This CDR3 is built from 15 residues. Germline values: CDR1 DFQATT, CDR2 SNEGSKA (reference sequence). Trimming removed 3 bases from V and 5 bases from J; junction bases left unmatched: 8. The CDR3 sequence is CSARSSGGAKDTQYF. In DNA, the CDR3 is TGCAGTGCTAGGTCGAGCGGGGGGGCGAAAGATACGCAGTATTTT.

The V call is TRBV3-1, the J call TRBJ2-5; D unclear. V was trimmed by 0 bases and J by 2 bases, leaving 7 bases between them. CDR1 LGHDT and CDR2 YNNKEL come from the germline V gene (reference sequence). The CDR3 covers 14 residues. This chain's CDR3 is CASSQEAKQETQYF. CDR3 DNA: TGTGCCAGCAGCCAAGAGGCTAAACAAGAGACCCAGTACTTC.

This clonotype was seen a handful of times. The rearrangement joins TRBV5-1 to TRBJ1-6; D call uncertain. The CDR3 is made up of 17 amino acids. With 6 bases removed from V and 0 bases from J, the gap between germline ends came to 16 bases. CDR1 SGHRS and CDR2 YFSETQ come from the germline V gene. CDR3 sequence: CASKVAGASSYNSPLHF. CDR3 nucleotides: TGCGCCAGCAAGGTAGCTGGCGCGAGCTCCTATAATTCACCCCTCCACTTT.

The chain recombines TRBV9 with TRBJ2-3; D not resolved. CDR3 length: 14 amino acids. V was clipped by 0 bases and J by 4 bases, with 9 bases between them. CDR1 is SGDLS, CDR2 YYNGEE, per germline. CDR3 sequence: CASSVADRPDTQYF. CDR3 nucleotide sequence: TGTGCCAGCAGCGTAGCAGATCGGCCAGATACGCAGTATTTT.

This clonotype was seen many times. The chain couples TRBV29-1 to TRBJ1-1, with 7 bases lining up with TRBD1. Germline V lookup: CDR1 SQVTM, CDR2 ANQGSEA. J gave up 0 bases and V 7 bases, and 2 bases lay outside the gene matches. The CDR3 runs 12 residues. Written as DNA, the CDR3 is TGCAGCGCTGGACAGGTGAACACTGAAGCTTTCTTT. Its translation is CSAGQVNTEAFF.

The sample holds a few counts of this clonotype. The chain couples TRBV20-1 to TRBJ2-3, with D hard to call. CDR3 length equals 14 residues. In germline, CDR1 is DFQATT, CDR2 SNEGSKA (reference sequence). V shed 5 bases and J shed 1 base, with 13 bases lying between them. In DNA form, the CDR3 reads TGCAGTGCTTACGACCCAAAAGGCACAGATACGCAGTATTTT. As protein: CSAYDPKGTDTQYF.

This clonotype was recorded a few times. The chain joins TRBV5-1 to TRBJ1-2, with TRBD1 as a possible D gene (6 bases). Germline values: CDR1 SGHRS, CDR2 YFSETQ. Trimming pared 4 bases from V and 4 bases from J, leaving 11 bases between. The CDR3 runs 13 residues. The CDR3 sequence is CASSIDRSYGYTF. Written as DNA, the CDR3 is TGCGCCAGCAGCATAGACAGGAGCTATGGCTACACCTTC.

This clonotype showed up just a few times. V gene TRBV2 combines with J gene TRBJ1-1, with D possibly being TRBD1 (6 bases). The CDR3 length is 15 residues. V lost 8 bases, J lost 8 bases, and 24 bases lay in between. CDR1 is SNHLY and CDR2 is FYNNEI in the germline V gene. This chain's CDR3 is CASERLQGRNFEAFF. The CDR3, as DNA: TGTGCCAGCGAGAGGCTACAGGGTCGGAACTTCGAAGCTTTCTTT.

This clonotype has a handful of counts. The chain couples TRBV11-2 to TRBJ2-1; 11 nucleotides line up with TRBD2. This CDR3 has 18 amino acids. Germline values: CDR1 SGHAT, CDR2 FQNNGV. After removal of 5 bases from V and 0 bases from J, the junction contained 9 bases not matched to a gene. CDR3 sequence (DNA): TGTGCCAGCAGCCATCCCACTAGCGGGGGTAGCTCCTACAATGAGCAGTTCTTC. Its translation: CASSHPTSGGSSYNEQFF.

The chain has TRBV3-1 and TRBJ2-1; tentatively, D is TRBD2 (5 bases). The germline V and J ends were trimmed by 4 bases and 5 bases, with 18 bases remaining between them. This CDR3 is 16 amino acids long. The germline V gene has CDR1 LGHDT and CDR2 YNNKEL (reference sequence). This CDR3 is CASSPTPSFGDNEQFF. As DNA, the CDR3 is TGTGCCAGCAGCCCAACCCCTAGCTTTGGGGACAATGAGCAGTTCTTC.

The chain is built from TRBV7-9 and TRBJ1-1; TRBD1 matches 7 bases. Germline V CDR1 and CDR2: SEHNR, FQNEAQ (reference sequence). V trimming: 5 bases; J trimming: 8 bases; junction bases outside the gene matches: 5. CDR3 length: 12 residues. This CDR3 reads CASSRTGLEAFF. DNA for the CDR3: TGTGCCAGCAGCCGGACAGGTCTCGAAGCTTTCTTT.

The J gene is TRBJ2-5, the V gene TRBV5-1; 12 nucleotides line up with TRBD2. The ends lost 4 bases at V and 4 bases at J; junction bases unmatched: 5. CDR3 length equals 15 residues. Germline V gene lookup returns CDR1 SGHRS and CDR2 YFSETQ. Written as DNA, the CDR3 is TGCGCCAGCAGCCGGGAACTAGCGGGAGGAGAGACCCAGTACTTC. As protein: CASSRELAGGETQYF.

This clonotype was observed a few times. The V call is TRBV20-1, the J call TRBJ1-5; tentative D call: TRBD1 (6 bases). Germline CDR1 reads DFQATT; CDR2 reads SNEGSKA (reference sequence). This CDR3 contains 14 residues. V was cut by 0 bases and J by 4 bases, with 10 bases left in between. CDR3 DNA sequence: TGCAGTGCTAGAGACGGGGGGGCGAATCAGCCCCAGCATTTT. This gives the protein CSARDGGANQPQHF.

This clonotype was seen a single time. CDR3 bases: TGCGCCAGCAGCTTGCAAGTTGACAGAAATTCACCCCTCCACTTT. It yields the protein CASSLQVDRNSPLHF. The rearrangement links TRBV5-1 to TRBJ1-6; TRBD1 might be the D (5 bases). Germline V lookup: CDR1 SGHRS, CDR2 YFSETQ. Trimming took off 1 base at V and 7 bases at J, with 12 bases between the two ends. The CDR3 contains 15 residues.

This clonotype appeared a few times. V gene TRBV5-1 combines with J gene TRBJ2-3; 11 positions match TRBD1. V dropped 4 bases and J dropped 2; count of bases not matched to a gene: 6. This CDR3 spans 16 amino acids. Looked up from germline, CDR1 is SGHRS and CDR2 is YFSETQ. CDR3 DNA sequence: TGCGCCAGCAGCGGGGGGACAGGGGGTTCCACAGATACGCAGTATTTT. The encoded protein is CASSGGTGGSTDTQYF.

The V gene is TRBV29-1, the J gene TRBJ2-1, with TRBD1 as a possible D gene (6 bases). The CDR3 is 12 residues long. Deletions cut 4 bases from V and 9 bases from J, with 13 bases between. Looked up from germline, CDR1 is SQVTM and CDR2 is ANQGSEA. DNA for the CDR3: TGCAGCGTTGCAGGGGCTAGGGGTGAGCAGTTCTTC. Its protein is CSVAGARGEQFF.

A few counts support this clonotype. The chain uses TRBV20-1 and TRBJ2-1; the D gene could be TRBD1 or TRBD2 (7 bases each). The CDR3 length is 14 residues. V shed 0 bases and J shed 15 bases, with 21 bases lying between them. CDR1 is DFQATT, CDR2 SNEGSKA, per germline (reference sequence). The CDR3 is CSARDRLRQGGRFF. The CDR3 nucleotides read TGCAGTGCTAGAGATCGCCTGCGACAGGGAGGGAGGTTCTTC.

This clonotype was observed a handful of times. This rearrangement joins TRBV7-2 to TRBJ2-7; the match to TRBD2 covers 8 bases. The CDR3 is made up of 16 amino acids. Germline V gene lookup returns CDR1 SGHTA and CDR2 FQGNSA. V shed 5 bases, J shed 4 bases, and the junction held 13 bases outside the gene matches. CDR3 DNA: TGTGCCAGCAGCCGGGAGGCGGGGGGACTTCGGTACGAGCAGTACTTC. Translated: CASSREAGGLRYEQYF. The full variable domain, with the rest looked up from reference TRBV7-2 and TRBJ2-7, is GAGVSQSPSNKVTEKGKDVELRCDPISGHTALYWYRQSLGQGLEFLIYFQGNSAPDKSGLPSDRFSAERTGGSVSTLTIQRTQQEDSAVYLCASSREAGGLRYEQYFGPGTRLTVT.

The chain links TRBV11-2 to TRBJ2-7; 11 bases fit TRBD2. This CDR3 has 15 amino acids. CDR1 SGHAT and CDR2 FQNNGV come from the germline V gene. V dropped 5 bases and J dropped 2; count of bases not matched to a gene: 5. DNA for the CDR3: TGTGCCAGCAGCATGACTAGCGGGGACCCCTACGAGCAGTACTTC. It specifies CASSMTSGDPYEQYF. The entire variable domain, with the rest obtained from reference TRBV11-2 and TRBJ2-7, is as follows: EAGVAQSPRYKIIEKRQSVAFWCNPISGHATLYWYQQILGQGPKLLIQFQNNGVVDDSQLPKDRFSAERLKGVDSTLKIQPAKLEDSAVYLCASSMTSGDPYEQYFGPGTRLTVT.

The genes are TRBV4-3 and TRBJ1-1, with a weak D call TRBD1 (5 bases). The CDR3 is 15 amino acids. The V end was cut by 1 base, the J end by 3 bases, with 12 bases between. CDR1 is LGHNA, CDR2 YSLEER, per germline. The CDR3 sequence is CASSQGAGGYTEAFF. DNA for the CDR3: TGCGCCAGCAGCCAAGGTGCCGGGGGATACACTGAAGCTTTCTTT.

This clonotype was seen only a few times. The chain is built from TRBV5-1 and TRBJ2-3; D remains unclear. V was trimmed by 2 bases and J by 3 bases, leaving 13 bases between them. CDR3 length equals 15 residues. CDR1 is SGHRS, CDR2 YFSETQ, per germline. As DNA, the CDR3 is TGCGCCAGCAGCTTCGGATGGCTGGTAACAGATACGCAGTATTTT. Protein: CASSFGWLVTDTQYF.

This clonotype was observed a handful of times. The CDR3 spells CASSRPSYGYTF. CDR3 nucleotide sequence: TGTGCCAGCAGCCGTCCGAGCTATGGCTACACCTTC. This chain links TRBV4-2 with TRBJ1-2; unclear D gene. The CDR3 loop spans 12 amino acids. The germline V gene has CDR1 LGHNA and CDR2 YNFKEQ. With 4 bases removed from V and 4 bases from J, the gap between germline ends came to 7 bases.

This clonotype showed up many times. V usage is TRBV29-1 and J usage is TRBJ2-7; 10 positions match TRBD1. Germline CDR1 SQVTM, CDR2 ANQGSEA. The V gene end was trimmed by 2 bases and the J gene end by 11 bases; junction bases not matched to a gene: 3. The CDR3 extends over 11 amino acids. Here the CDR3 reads CSVEIGQGEYF. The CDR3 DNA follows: TGCAGCGTTGAAATTGGACAGGGGGAGTACTTC.

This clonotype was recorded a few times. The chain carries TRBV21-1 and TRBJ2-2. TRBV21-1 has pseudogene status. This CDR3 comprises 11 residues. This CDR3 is CASVCTGELFF. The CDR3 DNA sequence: TGTGCCAGCGTCTGCACCGGGGAGCTGTTTTTT.

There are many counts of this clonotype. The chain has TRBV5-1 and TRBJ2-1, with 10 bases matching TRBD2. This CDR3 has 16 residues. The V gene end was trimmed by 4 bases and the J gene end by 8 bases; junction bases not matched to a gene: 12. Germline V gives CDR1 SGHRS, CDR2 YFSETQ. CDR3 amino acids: CASSVPLLAGGDEQFF. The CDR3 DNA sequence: TGCGCCAGCAGCGTCCCTCTTTTAGCGGGAGGAGATGAGCAGTTCTTC.

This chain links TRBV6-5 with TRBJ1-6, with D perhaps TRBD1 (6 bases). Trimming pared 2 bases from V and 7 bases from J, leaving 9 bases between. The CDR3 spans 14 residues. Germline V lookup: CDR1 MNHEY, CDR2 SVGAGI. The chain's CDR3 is CASSYGGANSPLHF. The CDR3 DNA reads TGTGCCAGCAGTTACGGGGGCGCAAATTCACCCCTCCACTTT.

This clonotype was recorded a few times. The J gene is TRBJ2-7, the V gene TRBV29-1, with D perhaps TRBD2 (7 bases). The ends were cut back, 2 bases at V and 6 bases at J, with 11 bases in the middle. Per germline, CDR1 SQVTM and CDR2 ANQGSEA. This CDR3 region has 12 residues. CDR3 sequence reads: CSVERGAGEQYF. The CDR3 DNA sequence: TGCAGCGTTGAACGGGGGGCGGGCGAGCAGTACTTC.

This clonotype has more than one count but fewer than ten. The CDR3 reads CASSLALGQEQEQYF. DNA of the CDR3: TGCGCCAGCAGCTTGGCATTGGGACAGGAGCAGGAGCAGTACTTC. The V gene is TRBV5-1, the J gene TRBJ2-7; 8 bases are shared with TRBD1. The germline gives CDR1 SGHRS, CDR2 YFSETQ. This CDR3 comprises 15 residues. The junction had 9 bases not matched to a gene; V was cut back by 0 bases and J by 7 bases.

CDR3 amino acids: CATSERGTGRANEQFF. CDR3 nucleotides: TGTGCCACCAGTGAGCGTGGGACAGGGAGGGCCAATGAGCAGTTCTTC. The chain has TRBV24-1 and TRBJ2-1, with TRBD1 matching over 9 bases. Per germline, CDR1 KGHDR and CDR2 SFDVKD. After removal of 4 bases from V and 6 bases from J, the junction contained 9 bases not matched to a gene. This CDR3 is built from 16 residues.

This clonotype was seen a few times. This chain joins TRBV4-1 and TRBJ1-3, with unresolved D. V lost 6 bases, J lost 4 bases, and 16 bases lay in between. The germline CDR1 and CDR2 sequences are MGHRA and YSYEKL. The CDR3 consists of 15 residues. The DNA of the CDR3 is TGCGCCAGCAGAAACCTAAGGACGGCGGGAAACACCATATATTTT. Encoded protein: CASRNLRTAGNTIYF.